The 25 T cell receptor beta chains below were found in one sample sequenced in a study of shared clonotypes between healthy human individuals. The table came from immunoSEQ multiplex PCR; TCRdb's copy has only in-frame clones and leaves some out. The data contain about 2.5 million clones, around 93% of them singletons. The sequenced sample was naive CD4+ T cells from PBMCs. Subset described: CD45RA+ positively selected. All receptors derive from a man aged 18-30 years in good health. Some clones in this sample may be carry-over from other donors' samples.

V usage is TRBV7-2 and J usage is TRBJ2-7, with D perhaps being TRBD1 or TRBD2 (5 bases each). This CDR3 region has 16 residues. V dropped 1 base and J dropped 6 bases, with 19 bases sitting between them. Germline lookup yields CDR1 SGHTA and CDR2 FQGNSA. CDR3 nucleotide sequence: TGTGCCAGCAGCTTAGGTTCAGGGACCGGCGGACCCGAGCAGTACTTC. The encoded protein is CASSLGSGTGGPEQYF.

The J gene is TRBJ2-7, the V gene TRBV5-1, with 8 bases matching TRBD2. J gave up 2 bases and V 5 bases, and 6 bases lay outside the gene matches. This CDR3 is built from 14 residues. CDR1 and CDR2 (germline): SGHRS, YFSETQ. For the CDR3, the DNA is TGCGCCAGCAGGTGGGCGGGAGGAACCTACGAGCAGTACTTC. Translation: CASRWAGGTYEQYF.

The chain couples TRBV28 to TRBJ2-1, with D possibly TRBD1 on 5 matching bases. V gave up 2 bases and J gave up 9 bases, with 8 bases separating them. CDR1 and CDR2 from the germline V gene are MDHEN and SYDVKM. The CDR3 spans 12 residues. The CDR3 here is CASSLVQGEQFF. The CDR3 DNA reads TGTGCCAGCAGTTTAGTTCAGGGTGAGCAGTTCTTC. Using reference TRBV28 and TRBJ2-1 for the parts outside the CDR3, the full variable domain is DVKVTQSSRYLVKRTGEKVFLECVQDMDHENMFWYRQDPGLGLRLIYFSYDVKMKEKGDIPEGYSVSREKKERFSLILESASTNQTSMYLCASSLVQGEQFFGPGTRLTVL.

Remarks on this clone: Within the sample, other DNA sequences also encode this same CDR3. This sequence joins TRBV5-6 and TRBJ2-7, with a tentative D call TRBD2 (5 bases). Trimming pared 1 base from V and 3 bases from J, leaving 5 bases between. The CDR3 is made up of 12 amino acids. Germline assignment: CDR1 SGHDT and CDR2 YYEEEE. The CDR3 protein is CASSLRGYEQYF. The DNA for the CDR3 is TGTGCCAGCAGCTTGCGGGGCTACGAGCAGTACTTC.

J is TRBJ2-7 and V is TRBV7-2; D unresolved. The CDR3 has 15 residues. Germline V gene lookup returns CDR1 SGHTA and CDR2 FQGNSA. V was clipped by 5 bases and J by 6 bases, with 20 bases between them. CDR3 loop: CASSQASKRVGEQYF. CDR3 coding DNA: TGTGCCAGCAGCCAAGCAAGCAAACGGGTCGGCGAGCAGTACTTC.

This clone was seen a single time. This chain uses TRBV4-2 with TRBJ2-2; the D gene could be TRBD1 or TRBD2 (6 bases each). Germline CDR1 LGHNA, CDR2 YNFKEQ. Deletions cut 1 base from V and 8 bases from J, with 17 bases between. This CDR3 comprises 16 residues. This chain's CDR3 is CASSQVGSGGRGELFF. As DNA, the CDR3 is TGTGCCAGCAGCCAAGTAGGGTCCGGGGGCAGGGGGGAGCTGTTTTTT.

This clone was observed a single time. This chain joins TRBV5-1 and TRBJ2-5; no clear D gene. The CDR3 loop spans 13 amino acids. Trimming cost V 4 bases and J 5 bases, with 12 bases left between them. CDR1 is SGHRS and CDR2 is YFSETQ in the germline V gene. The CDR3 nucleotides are TGCGCCAGCAGCGGGGATTTCCGGGAGACCCAGTACTTC. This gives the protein CASSGDFRETQYF.

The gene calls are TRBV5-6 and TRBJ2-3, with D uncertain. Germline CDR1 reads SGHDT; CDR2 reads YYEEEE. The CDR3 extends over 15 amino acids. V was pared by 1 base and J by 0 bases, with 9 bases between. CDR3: CASSLSQTSTDTQYF. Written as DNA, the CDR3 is TGTGCCAGCAGCTTGTCTCAGACTAGCACAGATACGCAGTATTTT.

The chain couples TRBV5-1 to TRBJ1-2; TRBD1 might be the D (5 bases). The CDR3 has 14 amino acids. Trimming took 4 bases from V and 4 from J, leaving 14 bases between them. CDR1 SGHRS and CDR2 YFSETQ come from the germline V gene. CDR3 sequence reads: CASSPEGLTYGYTF. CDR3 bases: TGCGCCAGCAGCCCGGAGGGGCTTACCTATGGCTACACCTTC.

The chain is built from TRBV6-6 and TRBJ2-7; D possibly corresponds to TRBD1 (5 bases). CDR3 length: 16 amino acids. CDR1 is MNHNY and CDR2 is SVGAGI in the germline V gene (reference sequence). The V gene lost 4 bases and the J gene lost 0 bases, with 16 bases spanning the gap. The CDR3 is CASSSSWGSSSYEQYF. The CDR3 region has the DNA TGTGCCAGCAGTTCCTCTTGGGGCTCTAGCTCCTACGAGCAGTACTTC.

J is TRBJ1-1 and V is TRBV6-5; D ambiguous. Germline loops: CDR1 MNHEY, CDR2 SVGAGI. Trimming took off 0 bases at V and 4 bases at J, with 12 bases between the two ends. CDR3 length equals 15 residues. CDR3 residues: CASSYSPGSGTEAFF. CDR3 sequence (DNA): TGTGCCAGCAGTTACTCCCCGGGGTCGGGCACTGAAGCTTTCTTT.

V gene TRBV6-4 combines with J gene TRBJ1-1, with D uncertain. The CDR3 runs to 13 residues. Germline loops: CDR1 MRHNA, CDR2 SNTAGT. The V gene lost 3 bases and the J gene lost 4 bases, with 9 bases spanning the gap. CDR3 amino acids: CASSDLRGTEAFF. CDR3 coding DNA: TGTGCCAGCAGTGATTTGAGAGGCACTGAAGCTTTCTTT.

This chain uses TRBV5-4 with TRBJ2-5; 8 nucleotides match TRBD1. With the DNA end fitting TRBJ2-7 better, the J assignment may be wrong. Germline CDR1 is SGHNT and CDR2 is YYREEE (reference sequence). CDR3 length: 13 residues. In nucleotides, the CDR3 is TGTGCCAGCAGCACAGGACAGGGCTACGAGCAGTACTTC. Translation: CASSTGQGYEQYF.

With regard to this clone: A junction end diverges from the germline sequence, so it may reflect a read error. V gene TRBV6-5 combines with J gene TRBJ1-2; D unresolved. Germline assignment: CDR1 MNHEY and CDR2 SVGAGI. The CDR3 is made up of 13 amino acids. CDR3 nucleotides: TGTGCCGGCAGTGACCGCGGAAACTATGGCTACACCTTC. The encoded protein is CAGSDRGNYGYTF.

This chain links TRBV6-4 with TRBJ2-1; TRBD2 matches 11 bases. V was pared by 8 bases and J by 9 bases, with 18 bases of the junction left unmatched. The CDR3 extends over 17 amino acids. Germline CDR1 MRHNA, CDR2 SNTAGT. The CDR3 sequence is CASPSGISGRAVLEQFF. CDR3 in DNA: TGTGCCAGCCCCTCAGGAATTAGCGGGAGGGCCGTCCTTGAGCAGTTCTTC.

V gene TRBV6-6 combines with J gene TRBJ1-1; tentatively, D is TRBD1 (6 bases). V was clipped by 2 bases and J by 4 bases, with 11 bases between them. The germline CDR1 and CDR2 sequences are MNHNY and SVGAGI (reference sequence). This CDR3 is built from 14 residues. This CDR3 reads CASSYPGAGTEAFF. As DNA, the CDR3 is TGTGCCAGCAGTTACCCGGGGGCGGGCACTGAAGCTTTCTTT.

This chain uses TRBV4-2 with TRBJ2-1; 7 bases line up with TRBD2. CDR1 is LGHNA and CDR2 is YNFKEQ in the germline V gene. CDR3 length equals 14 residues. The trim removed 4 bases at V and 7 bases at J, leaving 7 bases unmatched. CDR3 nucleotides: TGTGCCAGCAGCCTCGGCGGGAGAGAAAATGAGCAGTTCTTC. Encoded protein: CASSLGGRENEQFF.

CDR3 coding DNA: TGTGCCAGCAGTCCTGGGACTAGCGGGACATACTACGAGCAGTACTTC. It translates to CASSPGTSGTYYEQYF. The chain carries TRBV28 and TRBJ2-7; 13 bases line up with TRBD2. Germline V gives CDR1 MDHEN, CDR2 SYDVKM. J gave up 3 bases and V 5 bases, and 7 bases lay outside the gene matches. There are 16 residues in the CDR3.

The CDR3, as DNA: TGTGCCAGTGATCAATGGGGGGGAGGCCAAGAGACCCAGTACTTC. It specifies CASDQWGGGQETQYF. The V call is TRBV2, the J call TRBJ2-5; 7 bases map to TRBD2. The CDR3 has 15 amino acids. Germline V gene data show CDR1 as SNHLY and CDR2 as FYNNEI. V was clipped by 9 bases and J by 1 base; unmatched bases: 11.

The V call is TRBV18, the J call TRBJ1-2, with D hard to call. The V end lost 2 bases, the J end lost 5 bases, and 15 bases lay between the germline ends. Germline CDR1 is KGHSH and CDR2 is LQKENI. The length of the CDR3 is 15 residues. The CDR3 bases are TGTGCCAGCTCACCAGGAGCAGATGGAAGTTATGGCTACACCTTC. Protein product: CASSPGADGSYGYTF.

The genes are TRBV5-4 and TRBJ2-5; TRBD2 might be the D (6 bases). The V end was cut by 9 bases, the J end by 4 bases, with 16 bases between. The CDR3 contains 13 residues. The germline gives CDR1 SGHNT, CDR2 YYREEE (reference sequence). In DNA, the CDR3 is TGTGCCATCGAAGTCGGGAGAGGAGAGACCCAGTACTTC. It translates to CAIEVGRGETQYF.

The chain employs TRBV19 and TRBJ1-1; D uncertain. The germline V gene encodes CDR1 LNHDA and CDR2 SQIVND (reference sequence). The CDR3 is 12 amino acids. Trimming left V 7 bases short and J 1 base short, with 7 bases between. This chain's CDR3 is CASTSRNTEAFF. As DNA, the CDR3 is TGTGCCAGTACTTCCAGGAACACTGAAGCTTTCTTT.

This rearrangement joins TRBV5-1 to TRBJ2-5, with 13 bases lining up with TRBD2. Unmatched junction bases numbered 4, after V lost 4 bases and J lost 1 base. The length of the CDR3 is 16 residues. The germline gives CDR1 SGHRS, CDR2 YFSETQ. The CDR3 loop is CASSPGTSGAQETQYF. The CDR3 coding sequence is TGCGCCAGCAGCCCGGGGACTAGCGGGGCCCAAGAGACCCAGTACTTC.

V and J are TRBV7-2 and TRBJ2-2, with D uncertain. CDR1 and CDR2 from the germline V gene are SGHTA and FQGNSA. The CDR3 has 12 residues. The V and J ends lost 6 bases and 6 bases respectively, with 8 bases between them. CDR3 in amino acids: CASRYNSGELFF. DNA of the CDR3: TGTGCCAGCAGATACAACTCCGGGGAGCTGTTTTTT.

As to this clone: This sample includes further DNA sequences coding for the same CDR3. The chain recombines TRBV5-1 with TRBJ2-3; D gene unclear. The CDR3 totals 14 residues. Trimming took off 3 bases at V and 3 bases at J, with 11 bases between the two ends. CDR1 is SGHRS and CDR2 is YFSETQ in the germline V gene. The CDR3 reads CASSSQASTDTQYF. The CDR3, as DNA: TGCGCCAGCAGCTCCCAGGCATCGACAGATACGCAGTATTTT.